The sequence of this T cell receptor (beta chain) was determined in a study of shared clonotypes between healthy human individuals. Sequencing used immunoSEQ multiplex PCR; TCRdb keeps in-frame clones, though not all of them. There are approximately 2,000,000 clones in the sample; just under 95% occur only once, and 0.3% to 0.45% lies in the top ten. V was shortened by 0 bases and J by 7 bases, with 21 bases between the two germline ends. The V gene's germline CDR1 is SEHNR and CDR2 FQNEAQ (reference sequence). The CDR3 runs to 18 residues. The chain recombines TRBV7-9 with TRBJ1-4; weak D call: TRBD1 (6 bases). The sequenced sample consisted of naive CD4+ T cells from PBMCs. The subset here: CD45RA+ positively selected. This sequence originates from a man aged 18 to 29 in good health. Some clones in this sample may be carry-over from other donors' samples. CDR3 loop: CASSLALRTASFSEKLFF. The CDR3 DNA sequence: TGTGCCAGCAGCTTAGCGCTAAGGACAGCCTCCTTCTCTGAAAAACTGTTTTTT.